The next 22 T cell receptor beta chains were all read from a single sample in a study of cytomegalovirus exposure and HLA in healthy donors. Repertoires were generated with immunoSEQ multiplex PCR, while TCRdb's copy carries only in-frame clones and drops some. Of approximately 150,000 clones in the sample, about 90% were seen once. Sequenced material: PBMCs. Receptors originate from a woman aged 18-35 years in good health and CMV-seropositive.

The CDR3 sequence: CASSLDAGTSGPEGQFF. DNA for the CDR3: TGCGCCAGCAGCTTGGACGCCGGGACTAGCGGCCCCGAGGGGCAGTTCTTC. The rearrangement links TRBV5-1 to TRBJ2-1, with TRBD2 identical over 11 bases. The CDR3 has 17 residues. V trimming: 0 bases; J trimming: 12 bases; junction bases outside the gene matches: 14. Germline CDR1 SGHRS, CDR2 YFSETQ.

This clone was counted only a few times. The chain recombines TRBV7-2 with TRBJ2-3; D not resolved. The CDR3 length is 13 residues. From germline, CDR1 is SGHTA and CDR2 FQGNSA. V was shortened by 6 bases and J by 2 bases, with 9 bases between the two germline ends. Here the CDR3 reads CASSRQVTDTQYF. For the CDR3, the DNA is TGTGCCAGCAGTCGCCAGGTCACAGATACGCAGTATTTT.

The rearrangement uses TRBV20-1 and TRBJ2-7; D is undetermined. Germline lookup yields CDR1 DFQATT and CDR2 SNEGSKA (reference sequence). V was shortened by 3 bases and J by 1 base, with 4 bases between the two germline ends. The CDR3 consists of 11 residues. The CDR3 is CSASGSYEQYF. The CDR3 DNA sequence: TGCAGTGCTAGCGGTTCCTACGAGCAGTACTTC.

The chain couples TRBV27 to TRBJ2-1; 7 positions agree with TRBD1. There are 14 residues in the CDR3. J was trimmed by 4 bases and V by 5 bases; bases with no gene match: 5. Per the germline V gene, CDR1 is MNHEY and CDR2 is SMNVEV (reference sequence). CDR3 region: CASSTGTVYNEQFF. The CDR3 DNA sequence: TGTGCCAGCAGTACCGGGACAGTATACAATGAGCAGTTCTTC.

This clone was recorded once. The chain carries TRBV5-1 and TRBJ2-3; the match to TRBD2 covers 10 bases. The CDR3 consists of 19 residues. Germline CDR1 and CDR2: SGHRS and YFSETQ. V was clipped by 5 bases and J by 1 base; unmatched bases: 16. CDR3 sequence reads: CASSRASGSNWMGTDTQYF. CDR3 coding DNA: TGCGCCAGCAGTAGGGCTAGCGGGAGTAATTGGATGGGCACAGATACGCAGTATTTT.

This chain's CDR3 is CASSFAGPYEQYF. CDR3 nucleotides: TGTGCCAGCAGCTTTGCGGGTCCCTACGAGCAGTACTTC. The rearrangement links TRBV7-2 to TRBJ2-7; tentative D call: TRBD2 (5 bases). Trimming cost V 3 bases and J 2 bases, with 8 bases left between them. This CDR3 is 13 amino acids long. Germline V gene sequence: CDR1 SGHTA, CDR2 FQGNSA.

This clone showed up just once. The J gene is TRBJ2-5, the V gene TRBV6-6; possible D gene TRBD1, 5 bases. The CDR3 runs to 12 residues. Trimming shortened V by 7 bases and J by 2 bases, and 8 bases separated the two germline ends. The germline CDR1 and CDR2 sequences are MNHNY and SVGAGI (reference sequence). The CDR3: CASTGLQETQYF. CDR3 DNA sequence: TGTGCCAGCACAGGGTTACAAGAGACCCAGTACTTC.

This clone was counted ten times or more. V is TRBV6-1 and J is TRBJ2-3; 9 bases agree with TRBD1. Losses at the gene ends were 3 bases for V and 4 bases for J; bases not matched to a gene: 2. CDR3 length: 14 residues. In germline, CDR1 is MNHNS, CDR2 SASEGT. In nucleotides, the CDR3 is TGTGCCAGCAGTGAGGGACAGGGAGCAGATACGCAGTATTTT. Translation gives CASSEGQGADTQYF.

The chain employs TRBV11-3 and TRBJ2-5, with 7 bases aligning to TRBD2. CDR3 length: 15 residues. CDR1 and CDR2 from the germline V gene are SGHNT and YENEEA. J was trimmed by 3 bases and V by 4 bases; bases with no gene match: 8. The CDR3 spells CASSSSGTGEETQYF. The DNA for the CDR3 is TGTGCCAGCAGCTCTAGCGGTACGGGGGAAGAGACCCAGTACTTC. Full variable domain (rest looked up from reference TRBV11-3 and TRBJ2-5): EAGVVQSPRYKIIEKKQPVAFWCNPISGHNTLYWYLQNLGQGPELLIRYENEEAVDDSQLPKDRFSAERLKGVDSTLKIQPAELGDSAVYLCASSSSGTGEETQYFGPGTRLLVL.

This chain uses TRBV7-9 with TRBJ2-7; 7 nucleotides agree with TRBD2. The trim removed 1 base at V and 0 bases at J, leaving 9 bases unmatched. Germline CDR1 SEHNR, CDR2 FQNEAQ (reference sequence). The CDR3 consists of 17 residues. Written as DNA, the CDR3 is TGTGCCAGCAGCTTAGGATTTGGGGGAGGGAGCTCCTACGAGCAGTACTTC. It yields the protein CASSLGFGGGSSYEQYF. Full variable domain (remainder filled in from reference TRBV7-9 and TRBJ2-7): DTGVSQNPRHKITKRGQNVTFRCDPISEHNRLYWYRQTLGQGPEFLTYFQNEAQLEKSRLLSDRFSAERPKGSFSTLEIQRTEQGDSAMYLCASSLGFGGGSSYEQYFGPGTRLTVT.

This chain connects TRBV28 to TRBJ1-6; 11 bases agree with TRBD1. CDR1 is MDHEN and CDR2 is SYDVKM in the germline V gene. This CDR3 region has 16 residues. V was clipped by 0 bases and J by 9 bases; unmatched bases: 4. CDR3 sequence: CASSLWQGQGGSPLHF. Written as DNA, the CDR3 is TGTGCCAGCAGTTTATGGCAGGGACAGGGGGGTTCACCCCTCCACTTT.

The chain links TRBV11-2 to TRBJ1-4, with TRBD1 matching over 8 bases. Germline V gives CDR1 SGHAT, CDR2 FQNNGV. The CDR3 is 17 residues long. The trim removed 3 bases at V and 6 bases at J, leaving 12 bases unmatched. CDR3 protein: CASSFPGQAGGYEKLFF. The DNA for the CDR3 is TGTGCCAGCAGCTTCCCGGGACAGGCCGGGGGATATGAAAAACTGTTTTTT.

V gene TRBV5-1 combines with J gene TRBJ2-2; D is undetermined. The CDR3 covers 14 residues. Between the trimmed V and J ends, which lost 1 base and 1 base, there was a span of 5 bases. Germline assignment: CDR1 SGHRS and CDR2 YFSETQ. The CDR3, as DNA: TGCGCCAGCAGCTTGCAACAGAACACCGGGGAGCTGTTTTTT. This translates into CASSLQQNTGELFF. Full variable domain (rest looked up from reference TRBV5-1 and TRBJ2-2): KAGVTQTPRYLIKTRGQQVTLSCSPISGHRSVSWYQQTPGQGLQFLFEYFSETQRNKGNFPGRFSGRQFSNSRSEMNVSTLELGDSALYLCASSLQQNTGELFFGEGSRLTVL.

This clone has only one observation. The V gene is TRBV5-1, the J gene TRBJ2-7; 12 nucleotides align to TRBD2. Germline values: CDR1 SGHRS, CDR2 YFSETQ. The CDR3 runs to 18 residues. Unmatched junction bases numbered 11, after V lost 4 bases and J lost 0 bases. The chain's CDR3 is CASSPTSGGPLSSYEQYF. DNA of the CDR3: TGCGCCAGCAGCCCTACTAGCGGGGGGCCCTTGAGCTCCTACGAGCAGTACTTC.

The V call is TRBV5-1, the J call TRBJ2-1; 13 bases align to TRBD2. The CDR3 extends over 16 amino acids. After removal of 3 bases from V and 1 base from J, the junction contained 1 base not matched to a gene. Germline CDR1 and CDR2: SGHRS and YFSETQ. CDR3 bases: TGCGCCAGCAGCTCGACTAGCGGGGGGTCCTACAATGAGCAGTTCTTC. Residues: CASSSTSGGSYNEQFF.

The chain employs TRBV4-2 and TRBJ2-7; possibly TRBD2 for D (5 bases). This CDR3 contains 15 residues. Per germline, CDR1 LGHNA and CDR2 YNFKEQ. Trimming took off 1 base at V and 0 bases at J, with 10 bases between the two ends. CDR3 coding DNA: TGTGCCAGCAGCCAAGCTCAGCGGAACTCCTACGAGCAGTACTTC. This gives the protein CASSQAQRNSYEQYF.

This chain joins TRBV5-4 and TRBJ1-1; D unclear. There are 11 residues in the CDR3. Between the trimmed V and J ends, which lost 7 bases and 1 base, there was a span of 5 bases. CDR1 and CDR2 from the germline V gene are SGHNT and YYREEE (reference sequence). This CDR3 is CASSGNTEAFF. For the CDR3, the DNA is TGTGCCAGCTCCGGGAACACTGAAGCTTTCTTT.

This clone has a single count. J is TRBJ1-2 and V is TRBV7-2; D is possibly TRBD1 (5 bases). Germline loops: CDR1 SGHTA, CDR2 FQGNSA. The CDR3 is made up of 16 amino acids. Trimming pared 2 bases from V and 5 bases from J, leaving 18 bases between. CDR3 DNA: TGTGCCAGCAGCTTAAGAAGGGCAGGGCCAGCGTATGGCTACACCTTC. It translates to CASSLRRAGPAYGYTF.

The chain uses TRBV2 and TRBJ2-5; 8 positions agree with TRBD2. J lost 5 bases, V lost 1 base, and 6 bases had no gene match. This CDR3 is 15 amino acids long. Looked up from germline, CDR1 is SNHLY and CDR2 is FYNNEI. Here the CDR3 reads CASSEVLAGSETQYF. CDR3 in DNA: TGTGCCAGCAGTGAAGTCTTAGCGGGATCGGAGACCCAGTACTTC.

The gene calls are TRBV9 and TRBJ2-1; 13 bases agree with TRBD2. V dropped 3 bases and J dropped 7; count of bases not matched to a gene: 7. Germline CDR1 reads SGDLS; CDR2 reads YYNGEE. CDR3 size: 16 residues. CDR3 residues: CASSAGTSGIGNEQFF. CDR3 bases: TGTGCCAGCAGCGCCGGGACTAGCGGGATAGGTAATGAGCAGTTCTTC. Full variable domain (rest looked up from reference TRBV9 and TRBJ2-1): DSGVTQTPKHLITATGQRVTLRCSPRSGDLSVYWYQQSLDQGLQFLIQYYNGEERAKGNILERFSAQQFPDLHSELNLSSLELGDSALYFCASSAGTSGIGNEQFFGPGTRLTVL.

The V and J genes are TRBV7-8 and TRBJ1-1, with 7 bases aligning to TRBD1. This CDR3 is built from 17 residues. Per germline, CDR1 SGHVS and CDR2 FQNEAQ. V shed 1 base, J shed 1 base, and the junction held 9 bases outside the gene matches. The CDR3 loop is CASSLVFVGQRNTEAFF. CDR3 sequence (DNA): TGTGCCAGCAGCTTAGTGTTCGTGGGACAGAGGAACACTGAAGCTTTCTTT.

The DNA for the CDR3 is TGCGCCAGCACCCTGGGAGTAGGCGAGCAGTACTTC. Amino acids: CASTLGVGEQYF. The chain couples TRBV5-1 to TRBJ2-7, with D tentatively TRBD2 (5 bases). Deletions cut 6 bases from V and 6 bases from J, with 13 bases between. The V gene's germline CDR1 is SGHRS and CDR2 YFSETQ. The CDR3 totals 12 residues.